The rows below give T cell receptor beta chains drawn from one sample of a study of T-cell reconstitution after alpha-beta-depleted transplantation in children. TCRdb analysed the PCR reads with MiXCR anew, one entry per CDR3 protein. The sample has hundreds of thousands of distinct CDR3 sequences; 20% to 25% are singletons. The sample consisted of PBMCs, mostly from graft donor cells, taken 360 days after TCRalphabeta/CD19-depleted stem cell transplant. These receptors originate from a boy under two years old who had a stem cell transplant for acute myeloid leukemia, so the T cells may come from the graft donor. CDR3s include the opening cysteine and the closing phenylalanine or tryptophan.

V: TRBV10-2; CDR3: CASNGMGDNYGYTF
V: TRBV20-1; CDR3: CSASQGFYGYTF
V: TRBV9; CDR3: CASSVGTGHNEQFF
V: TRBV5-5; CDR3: CASSLGVYQETQYF
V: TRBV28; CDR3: CASSREQGRETQYF
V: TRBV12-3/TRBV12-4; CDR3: CASRHTGKETQYF
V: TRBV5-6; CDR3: CASSLGDSPFWNYGYTF
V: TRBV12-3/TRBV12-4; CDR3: CASSNPGSDEKLFF
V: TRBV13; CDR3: CASHMSGTSGYNEQFF
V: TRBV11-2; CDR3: CASSLDVYSPAFF
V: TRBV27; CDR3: CASSSSRDTSYNEQFF
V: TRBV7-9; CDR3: CASRPQGNTQYF
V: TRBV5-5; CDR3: CASSALAGTDTQYF
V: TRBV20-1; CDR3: CSARSRNNEQFF
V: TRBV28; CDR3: CASSFPPWTSGGKNTGELFF
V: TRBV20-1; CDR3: CCAKVSDYRDQETQYF
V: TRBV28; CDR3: CASSRLAGGLYNEQFF
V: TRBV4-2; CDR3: CASSQGSGSQETQYF
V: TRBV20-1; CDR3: CSGVRVDEQFF
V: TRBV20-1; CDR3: CSASPLVGRTQYF
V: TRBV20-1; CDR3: CSARDGTGVNTIYF
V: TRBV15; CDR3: CATSRDKGTTGNTIYF
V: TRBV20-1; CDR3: CSARVPGPGYEQYF
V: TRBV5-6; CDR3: CASGQQARTQYF
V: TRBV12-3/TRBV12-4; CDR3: CASKGSRRQNTEAFF
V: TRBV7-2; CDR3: CASSLMGGAGQDTQYF
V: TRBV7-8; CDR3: CASSLVSIAGANVLTF
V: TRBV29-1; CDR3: CSVYTGQLFF
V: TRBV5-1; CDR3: CASSSDSLYGYTF
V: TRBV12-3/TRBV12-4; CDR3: CASKPLAGGTNEQFF
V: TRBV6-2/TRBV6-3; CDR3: CASSYEGLSNQPQHF
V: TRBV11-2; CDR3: CASSSFRGRWYGYTF
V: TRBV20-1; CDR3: CSAIKLAGSYNEQFF
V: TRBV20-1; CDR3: CSARQDRNQPQHF
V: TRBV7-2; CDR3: CASSSQYSGELFF
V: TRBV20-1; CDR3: CSASGTHTDTQYF
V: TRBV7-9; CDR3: CASSLPGMVQPQHF
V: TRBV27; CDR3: CASSPLAVLTDTQYF
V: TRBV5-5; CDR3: CASSPGQGDWPQHF
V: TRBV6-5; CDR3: CASSYSPGQGADEQYF
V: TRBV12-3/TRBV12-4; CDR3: CASRRWEAATDTQYF
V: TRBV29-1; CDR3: CSVLSGPMNTEAFF
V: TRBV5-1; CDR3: CASTTSGTTDTQYF
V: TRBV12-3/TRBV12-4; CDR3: CASSFVGPAYNEQFF
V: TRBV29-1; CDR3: CSTIGYQNTEAFF
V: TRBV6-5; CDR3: CASSSNRGLKDTQYF
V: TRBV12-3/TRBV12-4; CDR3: CASSYDRSGNTIYF
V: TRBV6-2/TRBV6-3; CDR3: CASSPPVYNEQFF
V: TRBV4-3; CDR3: CASSQVGTGGSDTQYF
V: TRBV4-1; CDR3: CASSQGGRDYGYTF
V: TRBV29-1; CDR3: CSVESLTSGGSYEQYF